This TCR beta chain originates from a study of T cells after yellow fever vaccination. Using its own MiXCR run on the 5' RACE reads, TCRdb lists one record per CDR3 protein. Among over 100,000 distinct CDR3 sequences listed, around 8% were seen once. Sequencing used CD8+ T cells sorted from PBMCs, obtained 45 days after the yellow fever booster vaccination. The sequence was collected from a young man who received the YFV17D yellow fever vaccine.

CDR3 residues: CASSFPGTGSLLAGVRTTGELFF. The CDR3 DNA sequence: TGTGCCAGCAGCTTCCCCGGGACAGGGTCTTTACTAGCGGGAGTCAGGACCACCGGGGAGCTGTTTTTT. The J gene is TRBJ2-2, the V gene TRBV7-6, with 11 bases lining up with TRBD2. Germline trimming cut 3 bases from V and 4 bases from J; bases unmatched to any gene: 25. The length of the CDR3 is 23 residues. Looked up from germline, CDR1 is SGHVS and CDR2 is FNYEAQ.